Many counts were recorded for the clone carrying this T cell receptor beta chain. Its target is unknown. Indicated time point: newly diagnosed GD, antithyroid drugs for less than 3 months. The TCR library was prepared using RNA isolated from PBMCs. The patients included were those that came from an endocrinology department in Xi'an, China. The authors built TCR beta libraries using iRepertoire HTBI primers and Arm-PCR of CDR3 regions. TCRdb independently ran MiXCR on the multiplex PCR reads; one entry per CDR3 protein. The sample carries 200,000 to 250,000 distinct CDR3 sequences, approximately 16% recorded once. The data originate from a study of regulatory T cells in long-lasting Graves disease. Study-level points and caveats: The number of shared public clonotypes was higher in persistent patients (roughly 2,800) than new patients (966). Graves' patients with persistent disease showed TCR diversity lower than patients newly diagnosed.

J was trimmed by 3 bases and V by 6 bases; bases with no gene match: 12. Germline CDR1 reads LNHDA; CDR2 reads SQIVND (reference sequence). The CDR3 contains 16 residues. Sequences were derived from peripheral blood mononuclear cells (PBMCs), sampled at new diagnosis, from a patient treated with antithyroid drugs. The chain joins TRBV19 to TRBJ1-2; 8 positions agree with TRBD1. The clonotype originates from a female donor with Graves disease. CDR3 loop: CASRRVAGGADYGYTF. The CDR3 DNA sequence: TGTGCCAGTAGGAGAGTTGCAGGGGGCGCAGACTATGGCTACACCTTC.